What follows are 26 T cell receptor beta chains derived from one specimen sequenced in a study of regulatory T cells in long-lasting Graves disease. Arm-PCR of CDR3 regions and iRepertoire HTBI primers were used to build TCR beta libraries. Each CDR3 protein is one row after TCRdb ran MiXCR on the multiplex PCR reads. Here the sample spans hundreds of thousands of distinct CDR3 sequences, about a sixth being singletons. The time point was: newly diagnosed GD, antithyroid drugs for less than 3 months. Generation of the TCR library employed RNA extracted from PBMCs. The material sequenced was peripheral blood mononuclear cells (PBMCs), taken at new diagnosis, from a patient treated with antithyroid drugs. These receptors were obtained from a female donor with Graves disease.

This clonotype was recorded many times. The chain's CDR3 is CASSIFPLGSKAMDQPQHF. The CDR3 nucleotides read TGTGCCAGTAGTATTTTTCCCCTGGGAAGCAAGGCCATGGATCAGCCCCAGCATTTT. The rearrangement uses TRBV19 and TRBJ1-5; D unclear. V was pared by 3 bases and J by 5 bases, with 26 bases between. The CDR3 has 19 residues. CDR1 is LNHDA, CDR2 SQIVND, per germline (reference sequence).

In this sample, this clonotype turned up a few times. The chain couples TRBV11-2 to TRBJ2-7; 7 bases match TRBD2. This CDR3 region has 11 residues. The germline gives CDR1 SGHAT, CDR2 FQNNGV. V dropped 5 bases and J dropped 5; count of bases not matched to a gene: 0. In DNA, the CDR3 is TGTGCCAGCAGCGGGGGGGACGAGCAGTACTTC. This codes for CASSGGDEQYF.

The table lists this clonotype with many counts. The CDR3 DNA is TGTGCCAGCAGTGGGCGACAGGGGGAAACTGAAGCTTTCTTT. Protein: CASSGRQGETEAFF. The chain couples TRBV28 to TRBJ1-1; 9 bases map to TRBD1. Germline lookup yields CDR1 MDHEN and CDR2 SYDVKM. This CDR3 has 14 residues. The ends lost 5 bases at V and 5 bases at J; junction bases unmatched: 6.

The J gene is TRBJ2-2, the V gene TRBV5-1; D is unclear. The CDR3 totals 13 residues. Germline values: CDR1 SGHRS, CDR2 YFSETQ. Deletions cut 4 bases from V and 0 bases from J, with 4 bases between. CDR3 sequence: CASSQPNTGELFF. The CDR3 bases are TGCGCCAGCAGCCAACCGAACACCGGGGAGCTGTTTTTT.

There are many counts of this clonotype. The rearrangement uses TRBV28 and TRBJ2-2; D call uncertain. Trimming pared 11 bases from V and 3 bases from J, leaving 16 bases between. There are 14 residues in the CDR3. Germline loops: CDR1 MDHEN, CDR2 SYDVKM. CDR3 coding DNA: TGTGCCTGTCGGATAACCCGGGACACCGGGGAGCTGTTTTTT. Translation gives CACRITRDTGELFF.

This clonotype was seen at least ten times. The chain is built from TRBV9 and TRBJ2-1; D gene unclear. Trimming pared 3 bases from V and 4 bases from J, leaving 20 bases between. The V gene's germline CDR1 is SGDLS and CDR2 YYNGEE. This CDR3 is 17 amino acids long. Here the CDR3 reads CASSDNPGSGLYNEQFF. The CDR3 DNA is TGTGCCAGCAGCGATAACCCGGGTTCAGGCCTTTACAATGAGCAGTTCTTC.

This clonotype was counted ten times or more. J is TRBJ2-3 and V is TRBV7-2; no clear D. This CDR3 is 15 amino acids long. Deletions cut 1 base from V and 0 bases from J, with 8 bases between. Germline loops: CDR1 SGHTA, CDR2 FQGNSA. CDR3 in amino acids: CASSLVMTSTDTQYF. The CDR3 DNA sequence: TGTGCCAGCAGCTTAGTGATGACTAGCACAGATACGCAGTATTTT.

This clonotype was counted ten times or more. This chain joins TRBV24-1 and TRBJ2-2; D is perhaps TRBD2 (6 bases). Trimming cost V 5 bases and J 3 bases, with 9 bases left between them. The CDR3 totals 14 residues. Germline V lookup: CDR1 KGHDR, CDR2 SFDVKD. CDR3 nucleotides: TGTGCCACCAGTGGGCGGGGATACACCGGGGAGCTGTTTTTT. Protein product: CATSGRGYTGELFF.

This clonotype was recorded many times. The rearrangement links TRBV24-1 to TRBJ2-1; 10 positions match TRBD2. V shed 3 bases, J shed 7 bases, and the junction held 8 bases outside the gene matches. This CDR3 is 16 amino acids long. CDR1 is KGHDR, CDR2 SFDVKD, per germline. The CDR3 sequence: CATSDGTSGTFNEQFF. DNA of the CDR3: TGTGCCACCAGTGATGGAACTAGCGGGACCTTTAATGAGCAGTTCTTC.

The chain links TRBV20-1 to TRBJ2-1; D is unresolved. Trimming removed 1 base from V and 7 bases from J, with 20 bases in between. The CDR3 loop spans 16 amino acids. Germline CDR1 is DFQATT and CDR2 is SNEGSKA (reference sequence). For the CDR3, the DNA is TGCAGTGCTAGAGGATCACGGCGACCCGGAATTAATGAGCAGTTCTTC. Its protein product is CSARGSRRPGINEQFF.

This clonotype turned up a few times. The chain has TRBV10-1 and TRBJ2-7; unclear D gene. CDR1 and CDR2 from the germline V gene are WNHNN and SYGVQD (reference sequence). V lost 5 bases and J lost 2, with 13 bases in between. The CDR3 is made up of 14 amino acids. CDR3 protein: CASSLDTQAYEQYF. The CDR3 bases are TGCGCCAGCAGTCTCGACACCCAAGCCTACGAGCAGTACTTC.

This clonotype was recorded at least ten times. This chain uses TRBV12-5 with TRBJ1-2, with D possibly being TRBD1 (5 bases). The CDR3 extends over 13 amino acids. CDR1 is LGHNT, CDR2 FRNRAP, per germline. The V and J ends lost 6 bases and 6 bases respectively, with 14 bases between them. CDR3 nucleotides: TGTGCTAGTGGCACCCCCGGGGACGATGGCTACACCTTC. Protein: CASGTPGDDGYTF.

This clonotype was picked up a small number of times. V is TRBV20-1 and J is TRBJ1-6; D unresolved. The ends were cut back, 0 bases at V and 7 bases at J, with 16 bases in the middle. The V gene's germline CDR1 is DFQATT and CDR2 SNEGSKA (reference sequence). This CDR3 has 16 amino acids. CDR3 coding DNA: TGCAGTGCTAGAGAAGGGATCCAAAGAGAAAATTCACCCCTCCACTTT. Translated: CSAREGIQRENSPLHF.

Many counts were recorded for this clonotype. This chain connects TRBV2 to TRBJ1-2, with TRBD1 matching over 7 bases. The V and J ends lost 6 bases and 7 bases, in that order; junction bases with no gene match: 11. The germline CDR1 and CDR2 sequences are SNHLY and FYNNEI. The CDR3 spans 14 residues. The CDR3 reads CASSGRNSGGGYTF. The CDR3 DNA reads as TGTGCCAGCAGCGGACGGAACTCAGGGGGTGGCTACACCTTC.

This chain uses TRBV28 with TRBJ2-4; D tentatively reads TRBD1 or TRBD2 (5 bases each). CDR1 MDHEN and CDR2 SYDVKM come from the germline V gene. The CDR3 covers 14 residues. The ends were cut back, 5 bases at V and 7 bases at J, with 15 bases in the middle. The CDR3 region has the DNA TGTGCCAGCAGTACCGGGACCCTACTCAACATTCAGTACTTC. It encodes CASSTGTLLNIQYF.

Regarding this clonotype: A clone one base away is much larger, so this may be a read error. The V gene is TRBV6-1, the J gene TRBJ2-1; a weak D match, TRBD2 (5 bases). The V gene lost 3 bases and the J gene lost 4 bases, with 10 bases spanning the gap. The CDR3 extends over 14 amino acids. Germline lookup yields CDR1 MNHNS and CDR2 SASEGT. The CDR3: CASSESGVYNEQFF. In DNA form, the CDR3 reads TGTGCCAGCAGTGAGTCCGGGGTATACAATGAGCAGTTCTTC.

The rearrangement joins TRBV18 to TRBJ1-1; D gene unclear. Trimming stripped 2 bases from V and 8 bases from J, with 12 bases between. Germline V lookup: CDR1 KGHSH, CDR2 LQKENI. This CDR3 contains 13 residues. CDR3 protein: CASSPSQVVEAFF. Written as DNA, the CDR3 is TGTGCCAGCTCACCATCTCAGGTCGTGGAAGCTTTCTTT.

This clonotype showed up just a few times. V usage is TRBV6-1 and J usage is TRBJ1-1; perhaps TRBD1 as D (5 bases). This CDR3 is built from 19 residues. Germline assignment: CDR1 MNHNS and CDR2 SASEGT. V was cut by 5 bases and J by 0 bases, with 25 bases left in between. For the CDR3, the DNA is TGTGCCAGCAGTCCCCCCCCGTGGAGGGGACGACTCATGAACACTGAAGCTTTCTTT. Translation: CASSPPPWRGRLMNTEAFF.

This clonotype was counted ten times or more. The CDR3 DNA follows: TGTGCCAGCAGCTTGGGGGGCCTGTCGGGCTACACCTTC. Translated, it gives CASSLGGLSGYTF. This rearrangement joins TRBV5-6 to TRBJ1-2, with D tentatively TRBD1 (5 bases). The germline gives CDR1 SGHDT, CDR2 YYEEEE. This CDR3 contains 13 residues. V shed 0 bases and J shed 8 bases, with 11 bases lying between them.

This clonotype was seen at least ten times. As DNA, the CDR3 is TGCGCCAGCAGCCAGCCCGGCAGGGGAGCGAGCACTGAAGCTTTCTTT. Amino acids: CASSQPGRGASTEAFF. This sequence joins TRBV4-3 and TRBJ1-1, with D possibly TRBD1 on 6 matching bases. Germline loops: CDR1 LGHNA, CDR2 YSLEER. Deletions cut 3 bases from V and 4 bases from J, with 18 bases between. CDR3 length equals 16 residues.

This clonotype was counted ten times or more. This chain joins TRBV12-3 or TRBV12-4 and TRBJ2-1, with a tentative D call TRBD2 (6 bases). This CDR3 has 13 residues. V lost 8 bases, J lost 0 bases, and 8 bases lay in between. The CDR3 sequence: CASGGSSYNEQFF. CDR3 DNA: TGTGCCAGCGGGGGGAGCTCCTACAATGAGCAGTTCTTC.

This clonotype has a handful of counts. Lacking the conserved final phenylalanine or tryptophan, this CDR3 likely reflects a read error. The genes are TRBV28 and TRBJ1-2; D not resolved. V dropped 1 base and J dropped 8 bases, with 11 bases sitting between them. Looked up from germline, CDR1 is MDHEN and CDR2 is SYDVKM. This CDR3 region has 13 residues. This CDR3 reads CASSLLHSGGYTI. The CDR3 nucleotides are TGTGCCAGCAGTTTATTACATTCCGGGGGCTACACCATC.

This clonotype came up many times. V gene TRBV6-2 or TRBV6-3 combines with J gene TRBJ1-4, with a weak D call TRBD1 (5 bases). Germline V CDR1 and CDR2: MNHEY, SVGEGT. The CDR3 extends over 15 amino acids. V lost 5 bases and J 1 base, leaving 11 bases between the germline ends. The CDR3 sequence is CASSEGTGTNEKLFF. The DNA of the CDR3 is TGTGCCAGCAGTGAAGGGACTGGAACTAATGAAAAACTGTTTTTT.

This clonotype was recorded many times. The chain uses TRBV20-1 and TRBJ2-3, with D possibly being TRBD2 (7 bases). There are 14 residues in the CDR3. CDR1 is DFQATT and CDR2 is SNEGSKA in the germline V gene (reference sequence). This chain's CDR3 is CSKNREGNTDTQYF. CDR3 sequence (DNA): TGCAGCAAGAACAGGGAGGGTAACACAGATACGCAGTATTTT.

This clonotype was seen a handful of times. The germline gene is not matched at one end of the junction; a read error may be the cause. The chain uses TRBV20-1 and TRBJ1-1; D may be TRBD1 (6 bases). This CDR3 region has 15 residues. In germline, CDR1 is DFQATT, CDR2 SNEGSKA (reference sequence). The CDR3 here is CNASGGQTLGTEAFF. The CDR3 DNA follows: TGCAATGCTAGCGGGGGACAAACTCTCGGCACTGAAGCTTTCTTT.

In its sample, this clonotype was seen many times. The chain combines TRBV4-1 with TRBJ2-4; 7 bases are a match to TRBD1. The CDR3 loop spans 15 amino acids. Germline assignment: CDR1 MGHRA and CDR2 YSYEKL. The trim removed 8 bases at V and 1 base at J, leaving 8 bases unmatched. The CDR3 protein is CASQGGEAAKNIQYF. The DNA for the CDR3 is TGCGCCAGCCAAGGGGGCGAGGCGGCCAAAAACATTCAGTACTTC.